These 25 T cell receptor beta chains share one sample of origin, sequenced in a study of early T cells in non-severe SARS-CoV-2 infection. TCRdb reanalysed the 5' RACE reads using MiXCR and keeps one entry per CDR3 protein. The table records tens of thousands of distinct CDR3 sequences, roughly 5% of them present only once. Sequenced sample: whole blood. Receptor source: an adult who was a healthcare worker with PCR-confirmed SARS-CoV-2 infection or an uninfected control (not recorded which).

This clonotype showed up many times. This rearrangement joins TRBV20-1 to TRBJ2-5, with D possibly called TRBD1 or TRBD2 (5 bases each). CDR1 is DFQATT, CDR2 SNEGSKA, per germline (reference sequence). The CDR3 sequence is 12 residues long. Trimming took 5 bases from V and 3 from J, leaving 10 bases between them. Here the CDR3 reads CSAALGEETQYF. As DNA, the CDR3 is TGCAGTGCTGCCCTGGGGGAAGAGACCCAGTACTTC.

The sample holds a few counts of this clonotype. This chain joins TRBV11-2 and TRBJ2-5; weak D call: TRBD2 (6 bases). The ends were cut back, 5 bases at V and 1 base at J, with 8 bases in the middle. The CDR3 length is 13 residues. Germline lookup yields CDR1 SGHAT and CDR2 FQNNGV. The CDR3: CASSRTIQETQYF. For the CDR3, the DNA is TGTGCCAGCAGCCGGACTATCCAAGAGACCCAGTACTTC.

This clonotype has at least ten counts. This chain links TRBV19 with TRBJ2-7; maybe TRBD2 (6 bases). Germline V gene sequence: CDR1 LNHDA, CDR2 SQIVND (reference sequence). The ends were cut back, 4 bases at V and 0 bases at J, with 7 bases in the middle. CDR3 length: 13 amino acids. The CDR3 protein is CASSSGTSYEQYF. The CDR3 DNA sequence: TGTGCCAGTAGTAGCGGGACCTCCTACGAGCAGTACTTC.

CDR3 amino acids: CASSYKGYEQYF. CDR3 nucleotide sequence: TGTGCCAGCAGTTACAAGGGTTACGAGCAGTACTTC. V and J are TRBV6-2 or TRBV6-3 and TRBJ2-7; D uncertain. The germline gives CDR1 MNHEY, CDR2 SVGEGT. The CDR3 has 12 amino acids. Trimming left V 2 bases short and J 4 bases short, with 6 bases between.

This clonotype was picked up many times. At one end, the junction sequence differs from germline, possibly due to a read error. V is TRBV5-1 and J is TRBJ1-1; D perhaps matches TRBD1 (5 bases). Per the germline V gene, CDR1 is SGHRS and CDR2 is YFSETQ. The CDR3 spans 14 residues. CDR3 region: CASSLGDLNTEAFF. The CDR3 coding sequence is TGCGCCAGCAGCTTGGGGGACCTGAACACTGAAGCCTTCTTT. Together with reference TRBV5-1 and TRBJ1-1, the CDR3 gives the full variable domain: KAGVTQTPRYLIKTRGQQVTLSCSPISGHRSVSWYQQTPGQGLQFLFEYFSETQRNKGNFPGRFSGRQFSNSRSEMNVSTLELGDSALYLCASSLGDLNTEAFFGQGTRLTVV.

The CDR3 loop is CAISESAENEQFF. DNA for the CDR3: TGTGCCATCAGTGAATCGGCAGAGAATGAGCAGTTCTTC. The chain has TRBV10-3 and TRBJ2-1; no definite D call. V was shortened by 3 bases and J by 7 bases, with 10 bases between the two germline ends. In germline, CDR1 is ENHRY, CDR2 SYGVKD. This CDR3 has 13 amino acids.

This clonotype occurred many times. The rearrangement joins TRBV13 to TRBJ2-1, with TRBD2 identical over 9 bases. CDR3 length: 15 amino acids. Trimming cost V 5 bases and J 7 bases; bases outside gene matches: 9. The germline CDR1 and CDR2 sequences are PRHDT and FYEKMQ (reference sequence). For the CDR3, the DNA is TGTGCCAGCAGCCCGAGCGGGGGGAGGAGGAATGAGCAGTTCTTC. The encoded protein is CASSPSGGRRNEQFF.

The chain combines TRBV27 with TRBJ2-3; a possible D gene is TRBD2 (6 bases). This CDR3 has 16 residues. Germline CDR1 MNHEY, CDR2 SMNVEV (reference sequence). Trimming left V 6 bases short and J 4 bases short, with 20 bases between. The CDR3 DNA is TGTGCCAGCAGCCCCTCCTTGGGGACTTCCCCAGATACGCAGTATTTT. Translation gives CASSPSLGTSPDTQYF.

This clonotype appeared many times. This chain joins TRBV10-3 and TRBJ2-7; D may be TRBD2 (5 bases). CDR3 length: 13 residues. Germline V gene data show CDR1 as ENHRY and CDR2 as SYGVKD. With 5 bases removed from V and 5 bases from J, the gap between germline ends came to 13 bases. The DNA of the CDR3 is TGTGCCATCAGTCCCTTTACTAGAAACGAGCAGTACTTC. Encoded protein: CAISPFTRNEQYF.

Ten or more counts support this clonotype. The gene calls are TRBV14 and TRBJ2-7; D perhaps matches TRBD1 (5 bases). Trimming cost V 6 bases and J 2 bases, with 14 bases left between them. The CDR3 has 14 residues. Germline values: CDR1 SGHDN, CDR2 FVKESK. As DNA, the CDR3 is TGTGCCAGCAGTCTTCTTACAGGCCCCTACGAGCAGTACTTC. Translating gives CASSLLTGPYEQYF.

This clonotype has ten or more counts. V usage is TRBV7-3 and J usage is TRBJ1-3; no clear D. The CDR3 runs 15 residues. Germline V gene data show CDR1 as SGHTA and CDR2 as FQGTGA. V lost 5 bases to trimming and J lost 0 bases, with 11 bases between them. For the CDR3, the DNA is TGTGCCAGCAGCCGCGACGCGGGCTCTGGAAACACCATATATTTT. Translated: CASSRDAGSGNTIYF.

In this sample, this clonotype turned up many times. The rearrangement uses TRBV2 and TRBJ1-5; tentatively, D is TRBD1 (5 bases). Trimming took 4 bases from V and 2 from J, leaving 6 bases between them. The CDR3 runs to 13 residues. Germline CDR1 reads SNHLY; CDR2 reads FYNNEI. Written as DNA, the CDR3 is TGTGCCAGCAGTGGGGACGGCAATCAGCCCCAGCATTTT. It translates to CASSGDGNQPQHF.

This clonotype was observed at least ten times. This chain links TRBV6-1 with TRBJ1-6; 7 bases fit TRBD1. With V trimmed by 2 bases and J by 14 bases, 9 bases remained unmatched. Per germline, CDR1 MNHNS and CDR2 SASEGT. CDR3 size: 14 residues. Here the CDR3 reads CASSETGDSGALHF. Written as DNA, the CDR3 is TGTGCCAGCAGTGAAACCGGGGACAGCGGGGCCCTCCACTTT.

This clonotype has at least ten counts. The V gene is TRBV6-2 or TRBV6-3, the J gene TRBJ2-6; 7 bases line up with TRBD1. The CDR3 contains 17 residues. Germline CDR1 MNHEY, CDR2 SVGEGT. V was clipped by 5 bases and J by 3 bases; unmatched bases: 10. In DNA, the CDR3 is TGTGCCAGCAGTGCCGGACAGGTTAATGGTGGGGCCAACGTCCTGACTTTC. This codes for CASSAGQVNGGANVLTF.

This clonotype appeared many times. The V gene is TRBV10-3, the J gene TRBJ1-2; unclear D gene. The germline V gene has CDR1 ENHRY and CDR2 SYGVKD. V lost 3 bases and J 8 bases, leaving 7 bases between the germline ends. The CDR3 totals 11 residues. The chain's CDR3 is CAISETAGYTF. Written as DNA, the CDR3 is TGTGCCATCAGTGAAACAGCCGGCTACACCTTC.

This clonotype was picked up many times. The chain couples TRBV12-3 or TRBV12-4 to TRBJ2-2; D may be TRBD1 or TRBD2 (6 bases each). Trimming took off 10 bases at V and 8 bases at J, with 20 bases between the two ends. The CDR3 loop spans 14 amino acids. CDR3 residues: CATSPRGAAGELFF. CDR3 DNA sequence: TGTGCCACCTCGCCGAGGGGGGCCGCGGGGGAGCTGTTTTTT.

This clonotype showed up just a few times. This sequence joins TRBV18 and TRBJ2-3; D is unresolved. Germline CDR1 and CDR2: KGHSH and LQKENI. Trimming pared 2 bases from V and 4 bases from J, leaving 10 bases between. The CDR3 is 14 amino acids. The CDR3 spells CASSPNKAADTQYF. The CDR3 region has the DNA TGTGCCAGCTCACCAAACAAGGCAGCAGATACGCAGTATTTT.

In its sample, this clonotype was seen many times. V is TRBV19 and J is TRBJ2-1; TRBD2 is a possible D gene (7 bases). This CDR3 has 15 residues. The V and J ends lost 4 bases and 0 bases respectively, with 10 bases between them. Germline lookup yields CDR1 LNHDA and CDR2 SQIVND (reference sequence). The CDR3: CASSNREGSYNEQFF. The DNA of the CDR3 is TGTGCCAGTAGTAACAGGGAGGGCTCCTACAATGAGCAGTTCTTC.

Ten or more counts support this clonotype. The J gene is TRBJ2-1, the V gene TRBV10-3, with D possibly matching TRBD2 (6 bases). V lost 0 bases and J lost 7, with 13 bases in between. CDR1 is ENHRY and CDR2 is SYGVKD in the germline V gene. This CDR3 is built from 15 residues. CDR3 region: CAISESFLGGNEQFF. In nucleotides, the CDR3 is TGTGCCATCAGTGAGTCCTTCCTCGGAGGGAATGAGCAGTTCTTC.

This clonotype was seen at least ten times. The chain has TRBV6-5 and TRBJ2-7, with TRBD2 as a possible D gene (5 bases). The CDR3 is 11 residues long. CDR1 and CDR2 from the germline V gene are MNHEY and SVGAGI. Between the trimmed V and J ends, which lost 6 bases and 4 bases, there was a span of 7 bases. CDR3 bases: TGTGCCAGCAGAACGGGGTACGAGCAGTACTTC. Protein product: CASRTGYEQYF.

This clonotype was seen at least ten times. The V and J genes are TRBV14 and TRBJ2-7; 9 positions match TRBD2. Germline V gene lookup returns CDR1 SGHDN and CDR2 FVKESK. V trimming: 5 bases; J trimming: 2 bases; junction bases outside the gene matches: 7. The CDR3 runs 15 residues. The DNA of the CDR3 is TGTGCCAGCAGCTTTAGCGGGGGACGGACCTACGAGCAGTACTTC. It translates to CASSFSGGRTYEQYF.

Ten or more counts support this clonotype. This chain uses TRBV12-5 with TRBJ2-3; 10 positions agree with TRBD1. Germline V gene lookup returns CDR1 LGHNT and CDR2 FRNRAP. The V gene end was trimmed by 1 base and the J gene end by 6 bases; junction bases not matched to a gene: 4. This CDR3 has 15 amino acids. The CDR3 spells CASGLAGQGDDTQYF. The CDR3 DNA sequence: TGTGCTAGTGGTTTGGCCGGACAGGGGGATGATACGCAGTATTTT. Drawing the rest from reference TRBV12-5 and TRBJ2-3, the complete variable domain is DARVTQTPRHKVTEMGQEVTMRCQPILGHNTVFWYRQTMMQGLELLAYFRNRAPLDDSGMPKDRFSAEMPDATLATLKIQPSEPRDSAVYFCASGLAGQGDDTQYFGPGTRLTVL.

Ten or more counts support this clonotype. The chain uses TRBV6-6 and TRBJ1-4; D not certain. Germline CDR1 and CDR2: MNHNY and SVGAGI (reference sequence). The V end lost 5 bases, the J end lost 3 bases, and 10 bases lay between the germline ends. The CDR3 is 14 amino acids. CDR3 sequence (DNA): TGTGCCAGCAGTGCAGGCCCTTCTAATGAAAAACTGTTTTTT. This encodes CASSAGPSNEKLFF.

This chain connects TRBV19 to TRBJ2-2; D unclear. Trimming removed 3 bases from V and 5 bases from J, with 19 bases in between. The germline V gene has CDR1 LNHDA and CDR2 SQIVND (reference sequence). This CDR3 region has 17 residues. CDR3 sequence reads: CASSIQSGWGLTGELFF. The DNA for the CDR3 is TGTGCCAGTAGTATTCAATCCGGGTGGGGTTTGACCGGGGAGCTGTTTTTT.

This clonotype has ten or more counts. The genes are TRBV5-1 and TRBJ2-1; D may be TRBD1 (5 bases). The CDR3 runs 15 residues. The ends were cut back, 4 bases at V and 9 bases at J, with 20 bases in the middle. From germline, CDR1 is SGHRS and CDR2 YFSETQ. This CDR3 reads CASSDSPDSNGEQFF. DNA for the CDR3: TGCGCCAGCAGCGACAGTCCGGATTCGAACGGTGAGCAGTTCTTC.